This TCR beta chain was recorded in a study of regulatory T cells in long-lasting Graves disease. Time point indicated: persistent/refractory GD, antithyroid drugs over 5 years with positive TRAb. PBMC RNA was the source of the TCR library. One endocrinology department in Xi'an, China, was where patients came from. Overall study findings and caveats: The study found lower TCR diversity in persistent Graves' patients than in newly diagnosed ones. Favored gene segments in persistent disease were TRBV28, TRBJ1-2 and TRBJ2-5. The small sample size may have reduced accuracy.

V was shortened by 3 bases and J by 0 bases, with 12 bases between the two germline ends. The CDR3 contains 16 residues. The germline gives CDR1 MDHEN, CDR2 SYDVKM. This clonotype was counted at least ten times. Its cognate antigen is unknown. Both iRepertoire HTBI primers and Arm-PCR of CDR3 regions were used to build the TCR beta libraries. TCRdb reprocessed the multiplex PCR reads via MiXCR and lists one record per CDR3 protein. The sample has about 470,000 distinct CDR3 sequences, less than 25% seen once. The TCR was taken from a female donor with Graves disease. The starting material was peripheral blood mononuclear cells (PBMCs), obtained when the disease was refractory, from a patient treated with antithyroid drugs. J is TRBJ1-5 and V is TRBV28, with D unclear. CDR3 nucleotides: TGTGCCAGCAGTTTTCCCGACATACTTAGCAATCAGCCCCAGCATTTT. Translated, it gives CASSFPDILSNQPQHF.